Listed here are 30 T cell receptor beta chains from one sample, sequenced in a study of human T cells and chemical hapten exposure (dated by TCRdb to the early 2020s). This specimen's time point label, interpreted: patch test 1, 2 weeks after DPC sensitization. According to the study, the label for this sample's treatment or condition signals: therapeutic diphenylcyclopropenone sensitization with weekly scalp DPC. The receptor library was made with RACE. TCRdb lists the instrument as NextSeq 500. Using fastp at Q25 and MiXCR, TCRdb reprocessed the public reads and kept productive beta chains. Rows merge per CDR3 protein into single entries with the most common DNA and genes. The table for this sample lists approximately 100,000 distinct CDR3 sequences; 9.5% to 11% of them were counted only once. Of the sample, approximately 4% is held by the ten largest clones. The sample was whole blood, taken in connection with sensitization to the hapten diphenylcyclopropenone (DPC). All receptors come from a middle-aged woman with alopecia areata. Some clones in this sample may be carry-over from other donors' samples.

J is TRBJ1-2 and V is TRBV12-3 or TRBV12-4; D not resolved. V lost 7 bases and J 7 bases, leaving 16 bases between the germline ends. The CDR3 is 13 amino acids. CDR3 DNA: TGTGCCAGCACCCAAGGTGTCGGCGGTGGCTACACCTTC. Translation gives CASTQGVGGGYTF.

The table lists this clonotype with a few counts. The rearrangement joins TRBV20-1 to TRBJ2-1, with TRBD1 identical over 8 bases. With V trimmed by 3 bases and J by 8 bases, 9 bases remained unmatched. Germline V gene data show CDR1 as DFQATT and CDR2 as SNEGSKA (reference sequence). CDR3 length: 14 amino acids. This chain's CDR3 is CSASMQGAIDEQFF. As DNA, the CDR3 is TGCAGTGCTAGTATGCAGGGGGCGATCGATGAGCAGTTCTTC.

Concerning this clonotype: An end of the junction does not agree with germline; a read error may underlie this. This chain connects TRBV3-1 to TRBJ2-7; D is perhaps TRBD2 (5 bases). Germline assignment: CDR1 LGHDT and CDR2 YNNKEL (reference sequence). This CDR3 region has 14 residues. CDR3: CAGSQDIGAYEQYF. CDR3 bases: TGTGCCGGCAGCCAAGATATCGGGGCCTACGAGCAGTACTTC.

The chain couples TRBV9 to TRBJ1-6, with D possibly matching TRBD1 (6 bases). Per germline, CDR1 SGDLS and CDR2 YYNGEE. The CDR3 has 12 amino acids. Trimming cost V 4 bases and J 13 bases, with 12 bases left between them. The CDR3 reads CASSSDSFPLHF. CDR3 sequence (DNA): TGTGCCAGCAGCTCGGACAGTTTCCCCCTCCACTTT.

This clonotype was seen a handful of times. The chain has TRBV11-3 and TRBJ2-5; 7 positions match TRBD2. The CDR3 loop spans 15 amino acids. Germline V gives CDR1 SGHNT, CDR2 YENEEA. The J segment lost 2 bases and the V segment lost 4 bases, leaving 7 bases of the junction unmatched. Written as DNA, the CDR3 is TGTGCCAGCAGCTCCGGGACTACCGGACAAGAGACCCAGTACTTC. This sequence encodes CASSSGTTGQETQYF.

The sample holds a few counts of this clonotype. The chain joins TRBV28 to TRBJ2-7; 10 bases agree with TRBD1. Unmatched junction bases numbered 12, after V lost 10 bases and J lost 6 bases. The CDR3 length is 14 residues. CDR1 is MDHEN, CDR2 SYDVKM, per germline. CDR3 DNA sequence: TGTGCCACCCTGACAGGGGGCAGCGGGGGCGAGCAGTACTTC. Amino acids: CATLTGGSGGEQYF. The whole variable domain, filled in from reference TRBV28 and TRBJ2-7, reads DVKVTQSSRYLVKRTGEKVFLECVQDMDHENMFWYRQDPGLGLRLIYFSYDVKMKEKGDIPEGYSVSREKKERFSLILESASTNQTSMYLCATLTGGSGGEQYFGPGTRLTVT.

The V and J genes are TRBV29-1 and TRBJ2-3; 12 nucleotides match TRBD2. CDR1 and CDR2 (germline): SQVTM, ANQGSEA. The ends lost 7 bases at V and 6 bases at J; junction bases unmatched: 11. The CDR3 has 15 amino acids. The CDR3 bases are TGCAGCGCCACAAGGACTAGCGGGATCGGGGATACGCAGTATTTT. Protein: CSATRTSGIGDTQYF.

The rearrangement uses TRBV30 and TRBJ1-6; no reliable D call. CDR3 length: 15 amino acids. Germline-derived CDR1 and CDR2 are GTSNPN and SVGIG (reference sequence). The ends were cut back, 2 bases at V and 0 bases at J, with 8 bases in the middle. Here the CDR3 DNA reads TGTGCCTGGAGTCCGGGGAGCTCCTATAATTCACCCCTCCACTTT. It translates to CAWSPGSSYNSPLHF.

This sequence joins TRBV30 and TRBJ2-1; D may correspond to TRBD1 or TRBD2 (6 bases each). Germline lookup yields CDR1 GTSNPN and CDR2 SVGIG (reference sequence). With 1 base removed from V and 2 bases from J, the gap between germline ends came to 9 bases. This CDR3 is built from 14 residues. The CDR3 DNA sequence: TGTGCCTGGAGTGGGAGGGGGGCCTACAATGAGCAGTTCTTC. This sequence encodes CAWSGRGAYNEQFF.

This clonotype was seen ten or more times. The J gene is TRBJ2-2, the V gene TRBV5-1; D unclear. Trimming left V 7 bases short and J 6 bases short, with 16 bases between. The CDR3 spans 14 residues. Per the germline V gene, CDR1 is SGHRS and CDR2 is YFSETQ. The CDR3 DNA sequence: TGCGCCAGCCTTGGTACTGTTCCCGCCGGGGAGCTGTTTTTT. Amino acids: CASLGTVPAGELFF.

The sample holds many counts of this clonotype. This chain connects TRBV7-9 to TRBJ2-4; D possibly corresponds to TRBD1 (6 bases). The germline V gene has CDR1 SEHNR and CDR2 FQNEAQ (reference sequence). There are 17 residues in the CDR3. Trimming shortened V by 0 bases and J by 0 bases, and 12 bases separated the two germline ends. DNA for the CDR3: TGTGCCAGCAGCTTAGCTACGGGACAACTAGCCAAAAACATTCAGTACTTC. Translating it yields CASSLATGQLAKNIQYF.

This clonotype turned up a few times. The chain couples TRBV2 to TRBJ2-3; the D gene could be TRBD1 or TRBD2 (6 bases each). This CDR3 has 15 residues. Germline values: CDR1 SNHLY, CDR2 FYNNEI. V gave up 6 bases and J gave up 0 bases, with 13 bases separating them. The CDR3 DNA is TGTGCCAGCAGGGGAACAGGGACTAGCACAGATACGCAGTATTTT. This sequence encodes CASRGTGTSTDTQYF. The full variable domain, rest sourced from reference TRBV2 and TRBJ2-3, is EPEVTQTPSHQVTQMGQEVILRCVPISNHLYFYWYRQILGQKVEFLVSFYNNEISEKSEIFDDQFSVERPDGSNFTLKIRSTKLEDSAMYFCASRGTGTSTDTQYFGPGTRLTVL.

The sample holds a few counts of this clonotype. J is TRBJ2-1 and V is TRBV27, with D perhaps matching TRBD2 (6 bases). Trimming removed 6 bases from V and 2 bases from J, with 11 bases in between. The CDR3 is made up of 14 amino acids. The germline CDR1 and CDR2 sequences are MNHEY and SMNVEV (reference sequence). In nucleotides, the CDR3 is TGTGCCAGCAGCAAGGGCGGGACCTACAATGAGCAGTTCTTC. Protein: CASSKGGTYNEQFF.

This CDR3 is CASSLTPSTDTQYF. The DNA of the CDR3 is TGTGCCAGCAGCTTAACTCCCTCCACAGATACGCAGTATTTT. The chain employs TRBV7-3 and TRBJ2-3; no firm D call. CDR3 length: 14 residues. Per the germline V gene, CDR1 is SGHTA and CDR2 is FQGTGA. The ends were cut back, 0 bases at V and 2 bases at J, with 6 bases in the middle. The full variable domain, with the rest looked up from reference TRBV7-3 and TRBJ2-3, is GAGVSQTPSNKVTEKGKYVELRCDPISGHTALYWYRQSLGQGPEFLIYFQGTGAADDSGLPNDRFFAVRPEGSVSTLKIQRTERGDSAVYLCASSLTPSTDTQYFGPGTRLTVL.

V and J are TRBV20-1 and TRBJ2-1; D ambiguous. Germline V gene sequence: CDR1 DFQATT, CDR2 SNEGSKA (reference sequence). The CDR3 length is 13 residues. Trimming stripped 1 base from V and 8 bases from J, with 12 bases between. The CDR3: CSARGTALDEQFF. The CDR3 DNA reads TGCAGTGCTAGAGGGACCGCATTGGATGAGCAGTTCTTC.

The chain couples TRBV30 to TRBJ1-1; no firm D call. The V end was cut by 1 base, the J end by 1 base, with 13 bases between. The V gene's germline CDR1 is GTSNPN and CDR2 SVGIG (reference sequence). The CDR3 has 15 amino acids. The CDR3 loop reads CAWSGEERWNTEAFF. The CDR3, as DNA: TGTGCCTGGAGTGGAGAGGAGCGGTGGAACACTGAAGCTTTCTTT.

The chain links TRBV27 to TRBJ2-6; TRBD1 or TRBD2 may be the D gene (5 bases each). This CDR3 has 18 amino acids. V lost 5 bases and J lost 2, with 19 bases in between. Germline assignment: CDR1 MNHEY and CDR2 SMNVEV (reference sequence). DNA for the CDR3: TGTGCCAGCAGTCCGCGGGCCAGGGCGTTCCCTGGGGCCAACGTCCTGACTTTC. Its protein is CASSPRARAFPGANVLTF.

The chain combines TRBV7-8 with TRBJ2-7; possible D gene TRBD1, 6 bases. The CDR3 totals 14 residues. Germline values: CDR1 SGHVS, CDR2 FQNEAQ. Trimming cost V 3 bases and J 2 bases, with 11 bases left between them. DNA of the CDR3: TGTGCCAGCAGCTTCACGGACAGAGCCTACGAGCAGTACTTC. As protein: CASSFTDRAYEQYF.

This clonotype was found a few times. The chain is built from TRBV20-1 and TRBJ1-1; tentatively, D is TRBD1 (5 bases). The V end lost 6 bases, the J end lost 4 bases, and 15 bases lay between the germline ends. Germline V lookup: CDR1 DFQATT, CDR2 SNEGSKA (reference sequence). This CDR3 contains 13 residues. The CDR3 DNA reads TGCAGTGCCCCAGGGTTTCGAGGCACTGAAGCTTTCTTT. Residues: CSAPGFRGTEAFF.

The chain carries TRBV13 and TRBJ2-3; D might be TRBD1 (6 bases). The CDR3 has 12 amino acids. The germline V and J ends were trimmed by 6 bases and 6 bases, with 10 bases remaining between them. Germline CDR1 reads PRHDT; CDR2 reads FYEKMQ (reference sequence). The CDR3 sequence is CASRFQGDTQYF. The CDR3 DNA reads TGTGCCAGCAGATTCCAGGGGGATACGCAGTATTTT.

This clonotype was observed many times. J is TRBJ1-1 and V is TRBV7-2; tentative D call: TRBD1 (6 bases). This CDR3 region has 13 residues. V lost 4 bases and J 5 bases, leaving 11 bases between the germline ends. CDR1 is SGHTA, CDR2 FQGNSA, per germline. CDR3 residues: CASSWRGVTEAFF. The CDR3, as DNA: TGTGCCAGCAGCTGGAGGGGGGTTACTGAAGCTTTCTTT.

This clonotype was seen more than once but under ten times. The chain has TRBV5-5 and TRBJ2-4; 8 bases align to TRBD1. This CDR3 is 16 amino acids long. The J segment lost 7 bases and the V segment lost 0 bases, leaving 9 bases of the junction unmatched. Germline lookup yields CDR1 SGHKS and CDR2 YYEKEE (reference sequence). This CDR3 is CASSLGVQGERNIQYF. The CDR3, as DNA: TGTGCCAGCAGCTTGGGGGTACAGGGGGAGAGGAACATTCAGTACTTC.

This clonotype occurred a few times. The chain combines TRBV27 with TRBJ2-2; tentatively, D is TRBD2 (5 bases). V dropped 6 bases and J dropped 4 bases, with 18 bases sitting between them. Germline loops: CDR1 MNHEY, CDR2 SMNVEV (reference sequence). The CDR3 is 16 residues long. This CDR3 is CASRPKGVKTTGELFF. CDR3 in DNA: TGTGCCAGCAGACCAAAGGGAGTTAAGACCACCGGGGAGCTGTTTTTT.

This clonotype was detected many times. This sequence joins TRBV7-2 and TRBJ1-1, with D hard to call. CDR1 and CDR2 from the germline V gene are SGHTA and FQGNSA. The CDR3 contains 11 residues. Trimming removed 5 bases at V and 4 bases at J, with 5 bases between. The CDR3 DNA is TGTGCCAGCAGCCCCCTCACTGAAGCTTTCTTT. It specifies CASSPLTEAFF. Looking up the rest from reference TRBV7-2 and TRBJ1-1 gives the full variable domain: GAGVSQSPSNKVTEKGKDVELRCDPISGHTALYWYRQSLGQGLEFLIYFQGNSAPDKSGLPSDRFSAERTGGSVSTLTIQRTQQEDSAVYLCASSPLTEAFFGQGTRLTVV.

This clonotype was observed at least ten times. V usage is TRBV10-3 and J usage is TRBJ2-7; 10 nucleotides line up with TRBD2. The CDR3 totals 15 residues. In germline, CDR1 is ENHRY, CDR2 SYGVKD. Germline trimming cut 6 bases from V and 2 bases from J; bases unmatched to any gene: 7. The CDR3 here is CAIREAGGGTYEQYF. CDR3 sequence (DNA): TGTGCCATCAGAGAAGCGGGAGGGGGAACCTACGAGCAGTACTTC.

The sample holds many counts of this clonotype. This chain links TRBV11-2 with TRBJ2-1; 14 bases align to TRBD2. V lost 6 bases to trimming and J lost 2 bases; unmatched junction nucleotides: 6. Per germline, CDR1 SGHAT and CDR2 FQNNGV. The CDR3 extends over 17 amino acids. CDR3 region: CASRPGTSGRTYNEQFF. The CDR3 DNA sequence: TGTGCCAGCAGACCCGGGACTAGCGGGAGAACCTACAATGAGCAGTTCTTC. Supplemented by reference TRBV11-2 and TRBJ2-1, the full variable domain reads EAGVAQSPRYKIIEKRQSVAFWCNPISGHATLYWYQQILGQGPKLLIQFQNNGVVDDSQLPKDRFSAERLKGVDSTLKIQPAKLEDSAVYLCASRPGTSGRTYNEQFFGPGTRLTVL.

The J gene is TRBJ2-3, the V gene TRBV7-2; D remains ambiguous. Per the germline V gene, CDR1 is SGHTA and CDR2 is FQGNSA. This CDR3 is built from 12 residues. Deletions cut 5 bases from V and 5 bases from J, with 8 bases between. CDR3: CASSPTLDTQYF. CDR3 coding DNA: TGTGCCAGCAGCCCCACCTTAGATACGCAGTATTTT. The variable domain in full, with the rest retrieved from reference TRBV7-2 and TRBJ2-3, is GAGVSQSPSNKVTEKGKDVELRCDPISGHTALYWYRQSLGQGLEFLIYFQGNSAPDKSGLPSDRFSAERTGGSVSTLTIQRTQQEDSAVYLCASSPTLDTQYFGPGTRLTVL.

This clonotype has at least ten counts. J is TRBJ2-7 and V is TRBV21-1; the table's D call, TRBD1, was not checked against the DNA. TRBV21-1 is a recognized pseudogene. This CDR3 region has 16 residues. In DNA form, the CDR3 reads TGTGCCAGCACTGACAGTTACCGGGACAGGGAATACGAGCAGTACTTC. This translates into CASTDSYRDREYEQYF.

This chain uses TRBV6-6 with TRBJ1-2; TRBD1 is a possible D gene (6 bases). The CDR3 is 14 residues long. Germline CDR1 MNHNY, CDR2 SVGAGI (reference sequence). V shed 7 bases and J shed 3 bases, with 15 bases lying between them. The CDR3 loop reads CASTLSNRDYGYTF. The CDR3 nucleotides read TGTGCCAGCACCCTATCCAACAGGGACTATGGCTACACCTTC.

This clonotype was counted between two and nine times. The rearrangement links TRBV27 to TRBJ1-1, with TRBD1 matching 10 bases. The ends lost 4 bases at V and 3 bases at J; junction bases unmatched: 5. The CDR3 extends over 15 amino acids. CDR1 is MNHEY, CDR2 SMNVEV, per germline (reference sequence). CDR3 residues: CASSSGQGGYTEAFF. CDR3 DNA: TGTGCCAGCAGTTCCGGACAGGGGGGGTACACTGAAGCTTTCTTT.